This T cell receptor (beta chain) is from a study of cytomegalovirus exposure and HLA in healthy donors (dated by TCRdb to about 2017). General notes on the study: In an earlier analysis of roughly 500 of the donors, about 260 Gb of sequence data and 117 million unique TCR beta sequences from about 179 million T cells were reported. Using immunosequencing, the study profiled T cell repertoires from about 650 subjects and related those repertoires to cytomegalovirus serostatus. An earlier analysis of a few hundred of the donors applied high-throughput TCR beta sequencing to assess whether each TCR beta V gene segment acted as functional or pseudogenic. A later analysis re-examined previously published TCR beta repertoires from just over 650 donors and added high-resolution HLA genotyping to investigate patterns of TCR occurrence. Donor age, sex, ethnicity and CMV serostatus were compiled together with the repertoire data. Four to six DR-DQ haplotypes were handled as single units for association and clustering, since linkage in the cohort was strong. HLA typing covered class I and class II loci at four-digit resolution. Rather than drawing on any new phenotypic data, the later analysis identified candidate immune exposures from TCR beta sequences and the way those sequences occurred across donors. To predict cytomegalovirus infection status, the study combined high-throughput TCR immunosequencing, statistical association of individual TCRs with disease status, and machine learning. Besides the first cohort of roughly 640 subjects, a separate validation cohort made up of roughly 130 different subjects was used. All discovery cohort repertoires had been generated using a single sequencing platform. A later genetic analysis used genome-wide SNP genotypes for about 60% of the 666 donors, treating that subset as a discovery cohort. The genetic ancestry cluster associated with self-reported Caucasian donors included approximately 85% of the 398 genotyped donors. Across 398 genotyped donors of the cohort, an average of approximately 220,000 unique TCR beta nucleotide sequences per donor were sequenced, and roughly 17% of those sequences were non-productive. The study aimed to test whether cataloging public T cell receptors could reveal signatures of past pathogen exposure. An early release covering about 600 HLA-typed donors comprised about 300 gigabases of sequencing data and tens of millions of unique TCR sequences. The number of donors typed differed by locus, with 629-630 for A, B, C, DRB1 and DQB1, around 520 for DQA1, 606 for DPA1, and approximately 470 for DPB1.

In total, around 600 healthy bone marrow donors made up the cohort. Cohort members were all nominally healthy when sampled, although unrecorded immune exposures were likely present. The donor was CMV seronegative and was included in the group of a few hundred seronegative cohort members. A peripheral blood sample was collected from each donor, and TCR beta sequencing was performed on peripheral blood mononuclear cells. The Qiagen DNeasy Blood Extraction Kit was used to extract genomic DNA from the blood cell samples. This clone showed up just once. It lacks a known antigen. Per-nucleotide qualities are absent, and no much larger clonotype sits a single base away. The germline V gene sets CDR1 to SGHRS and CDR2 to YFSETQ. V is cut back by 4 bases and J by 0 bases, with 8 bases in the junction unmatched. The CDR3 holds 16 amino acids from the cysteine to the phenylalanine. Only the CDR3 portion is preserved as DNA: 48 bases, with reading frame beginning at the first base.

The full study reports these points: Three of the identified cytomegalovirus-associated TCR beta chains were confirmed in vitro to be specific for cytomegalovirus antigens. An association between a missense DCLRE1C variant and V-gene and J-gene trimming of TCR beta chains was found in a later genetic analysis and replicated in an independent cohort. A later analysis found that HLA-associated TCR beta chains were more clonally expanded and had lower generation probabilities than equally common non-associated chains. A later analysis found that TCR association rates varied across HLA loci, with DRB1 alleles showing the most associated TCRs and HLA-C alleles the fewest. The only immune exposure information available for the cohort was CMV serostatus. Correlated functional status among segregating V segments might be attributable to linkage disequilibrium, but an unknown experimental factor could not be ruled out. Presence/absence analyses assumed roughly uniform sequencing depth across donors, an assumption that may not hold. A further reported finding was that TCR beta sequences accurately predicted the HLA-A and HLA-B alleles for most subjects in the first cohort. Across donors, most TCR sequences were observed very rarely, whereas some public TCRs were present in many individuals. The earlier analysis of around 600 of the donors excluded approximately 15 rarely observed V segments, including chromosome 9 orphons, because counts were too low. In a later analysis, most CMV-associated TCR beta chains were found to appear HLA-restricted, with HLA associations seemingly driven largely by CMV exposure. Compared with the 666-donor mean, donors in an Asian-associated ancestry cluster had fewer N-insertions in productive TCRs, according to a later genetic analysis. According to the authors, the approach could potentially be generalized to other disease states and immunological phenotypes. The 87-base-pair reads could not distinguish some IMGT-functional V segments, including TRBV6-2 and TRBV6-3, so those segments were excluded. Strong co-occurrence of HLA alleles, especially DR and DQ, made assigning TCR associations to individual alleles difficult. A cluster of highly shared sequence variants was judged likely to be a technical artifact of the sequencing pipeline. In this cohort, only TCR beta chains were sequenced, and detectable features were limited by the absence of alpha or paired-chain data. HLA typing was unavailable for some donors at each locus, so association tests used only the typed subset. According to a later analysis, parvovirus B19, influenza, CMV and Epstein-Barr virus appeared linked to several top co-occurrence clusters. In an earlier analysis of some 540 of the donors, most TCR beta V segments appeared in productive rearrangements about 90% or about 30% of the time, broadly matching IMGT annotations. The study listed 150 to 200 TCR beta chains as associated with cytomegalovirus. The classifier was reported to diagnose cytomegalovirus status with high specificity and sensitivity in both the original cohort and the validation cohort. A later analysis associated about 18,000 TCR beta sequences with specific HLA alleles at a false discovery rate of 0.05.

Library construction relied on the immunoSEQ multiplex PCR assay. For the multiplex PCR, a mixture combining 60 forward primers for TCR Vbeta segments and 13 reverse primers for TCR Jbeta segments was used. The CDR3 region of rearranged TCR beta genes was amplified from genomic DNA by a multiplex PCR assay. The Illumina HiSeq System was used to sequence the amplified TCR beta libraries as 87-base-pair reads. The authors processed their data as follows. In a later analysis, tens of millions of unique TCR beta chains were counted across the 666 repertoires, and roughly 9.9 million of these chains were shared by at least two donors. To remove PCR and sequencing errors, raw reads were error-corrected and collapsed into unique sequences using a nearest-neighbor algorithm that merged closely related sequences. To assign V, D and J gene segments, CDR3 sequences were aligned to IMGT reference sequences. For a sequence to be retained, at least a six-nucleotide match to both a V gene segment and a J gene segment was required. A rearrangement counted as productive if the CDR3 had no stop codons and remained in frame with V and J, and every other rearrangement counted as non-productive. CDR3 was defined according to IMGT convention as the region running from the second conserved V-encoded cysteine to the conserved J-encoded phenylalanine. The earlier analysis of approximately 590 of the donors excluded any sequence lacking an unambiguous match to a single V gene segment. In an earlier analysis of a few hundred of the donors, a V segment was called functional when productive rearrangements were above 56.7%, and segregating when the standard deviation between donors exceeded 5%. A statistical classification framework was built for diagnosing cytomegalovirus status from the catalog of TCR beta chain sequences. V and J gene assignment, in a later analysis, came from comparing TCR nucleotide sequences with IMGT/GENE-DB human TR gene sequences. Using the TCRdist pipeline, a later analysis assigned CDR3 sequences along with most-parsimonious VDJ recombination scenarios. In a later analysis, each TCR beta chain was defined by its CDR3 amino acid sequence together with its V-gene family, and reads lacking a unique V-gene family were excluded. In a later analysis, 500 to 650 highly shared, low-generation-probability nucleotide sequences were removed to address suspected cross-contamination and a sequencing artifact. A later analysis calculated a clonal expansion index for each public chain from normalized within-repertoire ranks of inferred template counts. In a later analysis, generation probabilities were computed with a VDJ recombination model fitted to out-of-frame rearrangements, and the resulting probabilities were checked against IGoR. In a later analysis, hypergeometric tests were used to score TCR-TCR, TCR-HLA and TCR-CMV co-occurrence, with a repertoire-size bias correction applied to TCR pairs. In a later analysis, false discovery rates were estimated by permuting HLA or CMV assignments 20 times. In a later analysis, co-occurring TCRs were grouped using DBSCAN, and TCRdist sequence similarity was added for clustering within HLA-allele-positive subsets. Co-occurrence clustering excluded repertoires with fewer than 30,000 or more than 120,000 public chains, plus five with anomalous nucleotide sharing. TCRdb mirrors the immuneACCESS table, restricted to in-frame sequences. Some clones are absent from its copies; in checked studies, under half trace to an unresolved V gene, and the reason for the others is unknown. The DNA was the basis for D and trimming; V, J and clone size are from that table. The sample data list roughly 240,000 clones, and about three quarters of these were observed just once. The ten largest make up roughly 0.45% of the sample.

Recombination joined TRBV5-1 with TRBJ2-7; 9 nucleotides in the junction match TRBD1. The clonotype comes from a boy aged 5-17 years in good health and CMV-seronegative. The sample taken for sequencing was PBMCs. The sequenced DNA is TGCGCCAGCAGCATCCGGGTGGACAGGGGCTCCTACGAGCAGTACTTC. Translated, this is CASSIRVDRGSYEQYF. Supplemented by the reference TRBV5-1 and TRBJ2-7 proteins around the CDR3, the complete variable domain is KAGVTQTPRYLIKTRGQQVTLSCSPISGHRSVSWYQQTPGQGLQFLFEYFSETQRNKGNFPGRFSGRQFSNSRSEMNVSTLELGDSALYLCASSIRVDRGSYEQYFGPGTRLTVT.